This T cell receptor beta chain appears in the sequencing data of a study of beta chain features in type 1 diabetes. This clone came up a few times. The authors obtained over 98% purity in all sorted populations. The CDR3 has 15 residues. Germline assignment: CDR1 MNHEY and CDR2 SMNVEV (reference sequence). The V gene end was trimmed by 6 bases and the J gene end by 8 bases; junction bases not matched to a gene: 11. TCRB transcripts that were expressed got sequenced, as all of the isolated RNA had been reverse transcribed. TCRdb's copy holds only in-frame clones and misses some; the assay was immunoSEQ multiplex PCR. Of under 350,000 clones listed, approximately 8.1% are singletons.

The V call is TRBV27, the J call TRBJ2-1; 9 bases line up with TRBD2. This clonotype was sampled from a woman under 30 in good health. Material for sequencing was central memory CD4+ T cells from blood. The CDR3 here is CASSRLAGRDDEQFF. The DNA for the CDR3 is TGTGCCAGCAGCAGGCTAGCGGGACGAGACGATGAGCAGTTCTTC.